What follows are 18 T cell receptor beta chains derived from one specimen sequenced in a study of early T cells in non-severe SARS-CoV-2 infection. In TCRdb, the 5' RACE reads were re-called with MiXCR into one record per CDR3 protein. Of approximately 100,000 distinct CDR3 sequences listed, 16% are singletons. The material sequenced was whole blood. These receptors were collected from an adult who was a healthcare worker with PCR-confirmed SARS-CoV-2 infection or an uninfected control (not recorded which).

This clonotype was observed a handful of times. This chain connects TRBV12-3 or TRBV12-4 to TRBJ2-7; no clear D. With 3 bases removed from V and 4 bases from J, the gap between germline ends came to 13 bases. The CDR3 consists of 14 residues. In nucleotides, the CDR3 is TGTGCCAGCAGTTTGAAGAGTCAGTCTTACGAGCAGTACTTC. It encodes CASSLKSQSYEQYF.

The V and J genes are TRBV18 and TRBJ1-1, with D tentatively TRBD1 (6 bases). The V end was cut by 1 base, the J end by 3 bases, with 12 bases between. Germline CDR1 is KGHSH and CDR2 is LQKENI. This CDR3 region has 15 residues. CDR3 protein: CASSPLKAGDTEAFF. CDR3 sequence (DNA): TGTGCCAGCTCACCACTGAAGGCAGGGGACACTGAAGCTTTCTTT.

V gene TRBV12-3 or TRBV12-4 combines with J gene TRBJ2-1; 7 nucleotides agree with TRBD2. The CDR3 runs to 14 residues. The J segment lost 5 bases and the V segment lost 9 bases, leaving 10 bases of the junction unmatched. CDR3 region: CASDSGTTNNEQFF. CDR3 DNA sequence: TGTGCCAGTGACAGCGGGACTACCAACAATGAGCAGTTCTTC.

This clonotype has more than one count but fewer than ten. The rearrangement joins TRBV7-2 to TRBJ2-1; 13 positions agree with TRBD2. Germline-derived CDR1 and CDR2 are SGHTA and FQGNSA. The CDR3 runs 16 residues. V trimming: 5 bases; J trimming: 2 bases; junction bases outside the gene matches: 3. CDR3 sequence reads: CASSRLAGGTYNEQFF. The CDR3 nucleotides read TGTGCCAGCAGCCGACTAGCGGGAGGAACCTACAATGAGCAGTTCTTC.

For the CDR3, the DNA is TGCGCCAGCAGCGAGAGACTAGCGGGAGGCGAGCAGTACTTC. Amino acids: CASSERLAGGEQYF. The rearrangement joins TRBV4-3 to TRBJ2-7; 13 bases match TRBD2. The CDR3 loop spans 14 amino acids. The germline V gene encodes CDR1 LGHNA and CDR2 YSLEER. V gave up 5 bases and J gave up 6 bases; unmatched junction bases: 4.

As for this clonotype: Germline and junction disagree at one end, which may indicate a read error. The genes are TRBV20-1 and TRBJ2-3, with TRBD2 matching 13 bases. The CDR3 length is 17 residues. The V gene's germline CDR1 is DFQATT and CDR2 SNEGSKA (reference sequence). The CDR3 region has the DNA TGCAGTGCGAGACTAGCGGGAGGAACCAGAAGCACAGATATGCAGTATTTT. Protein product: CSARLAGGTRSTDMQYF.

In its sample, this clonotype was seen many times. DNA for the CDR3: TGTGCCTGGAGTTGGGGGGGCGAAGCTTTCTTT. Translation: CAWSWGGEAFF. The rearrangement joins TRBV30 to TRBJ1-1; D may be TRBD1 (6 bases). Deletions cut 2 bases from V and 8 bases from J, with 9 bases between. Germline V gene data show CDR1 as GTSNPN and CDR2 as SVGIG (reference sequence). The CDR3 loop spans 11 amino acids.

This clonotype was counted a few times. The chain uses TRBV29-1 and TRBJ1-1, with D perhaps TRBD1 (5 bases). Trimming pared 5 bases from V and 2 bases from J, leaving 9 bases between. Per germline, CDR1 SQVTM and CDR2 ANQGSEA. The CDR3 contains 12 residues. The CDR3: CSVLGGNTEAFF. Written as DNA, the CDR3 is TGCAGCGTTCTTGGGGGAAACACTGAAGCTTTCTTT.

V is TRBV5-1 and J is TRBJ1-6; D not certain. V lost 2 bases and J lost 5, with 11 bases in between. Germline-derived CDR1 and CDR2 are SGHRS and YFSETQ. The CDR3 has 15 residues. The CDR3: CASSFGVRDNSPLHF. The CDR3, as DNA: TGCGCCAGCAGCTTCGGGGTACGAGATAATTCACCCCTCCACTTT. The variable domain in full, with the rest retrieved from reference TRBV5-1 and TRBJ1-6, is KAGVTQTPRYLIKTRGQQVTLSCSPISGHRSVSWYQQTPGQGLQFLFEYFSETQRNKGNFPGRFSGRQFSNSRSEMNVSTLELGDSALYLCASSFGVRDNSPLHFGNGTRLTVT.

The V call is TRBV24-1, the J call TRBJ2-2, with D possibly being TRBD1 or TRBD2 (5 bases each). Germline CDR1 is KGHDR and CDR2 is SFDVKD. V was shortened by 4 bases and J by 4 bases, with 18 bases between the two germline ends. The CDR3 totals 17 residues. CDR3 loop: CATSDNSGTDVTGELFF. CDR3 nucleotide sequence: TGTGCCACCAGTGACAATTCCGGGACCGACGTCACCGGGGAGCTGTTTTTT.

This clonotype has at least ten counts. The rearrangement links TRBV11-2 to TRBJ2-1; TRBD2 matches 11 bases. CDR1 and CDR2 (germline): SGHAT, FQNNGV. Trimming removed 4 bases from V and 5 bases from J; junction bases left unmatched: 4. The CDR3 covers 15 residues. CDR3 coding DNA: TGTGCCAGCAGCTCCGGGACTAGCGGTAACAATGAGCAGTTCTTC. Translating gives CASSSGTSGNNEQFF.

This clonotype occurred a few times. V gene TRBV12-3 or TRBV12-4 combines with J gene TRBJ2-1; D gene unclear. The V gene lost 4 bases and the J gene lost 7 bases, with 8 bases spanning the gap. The CDR3 runs 12 residues. The CDR3 sequence is CASSSPGNEQFF. In nucleotides, the CDR3 is TGTGCCAGCAGTTCCCCCGGGAATGAGCAGTTCTTC.

The chain joins TRBV28 to TRBJ1-5; TRBD1 aligns across 9 bases. CDR3 length equals 13 residues. Germline V gene lookup returns CDR1 MDHEN and CDR2 SYDVKM. After removal of 9 bases from V and 8 bases from J, the junction contained 8 bases not matched to a gene. CDR3 sequence reads: CASRQGVLEPQHF. The CDR3 region has the DNA TGTGCCAGTCGACAGGGGGTATTGGAGCCCCAGCATTTT.

V gene TRBV6-2 or TRBV6-3 combines with J gene TRBJ2-1, with TRBD2 as a possible D gene (5 bases). This CDR3 comprises 13 residues. Trimming pared 7 bases from V and 8 bases from J, leaving 15 bases between. CDR1 is MNHEY, CDR2 SVGEGT, per germline. Written as DNA, the CDR3 is TGTGCCAGCACACGGAGGAAGGGCCATGAGCAGTTCTTC. Translating gives CASTRRKGHEQFF.

This chain links TRBV5-1 with TRBJ2-3; D might be TRBD1 or TRBD2, each matching 5 bases. Germline-derived CDR1 and CDR2 are SGHRS and YFSETQ. With 5 bases removed from V and 1 base from J, the gap between germline ends came to 20 bases. The CDR3 covers 17 residues. The CDR3 sequence is CASRFLGTDRRTDTQYF. CDR3 coding DNA: TGCGCCAGCAGATTCCTCGGGACGGATCGCCGCACAGATACGCAGTATTTT.

This clonotype was detected only a few times. This sequence joins TRBV6-1 and TRBJ1-5, with a possible D match to TRBD1 (5 bases). V lost 7 bases and J lost 4, with 11 bases in between. This CDR3 comprises 13 residues. Germline V gene lookup returns CDR1 MNHNS and CDR2 SASEGT. For the CDR3, the DNA is TGTGCCAGCACGCTCGGGGGGAATCAGCCCCAGCATTTT. It codes for CASTLGGNQPQHF.

This clonotype was picked up a small number of times. This chain joins TRBV6-1 and TRBJ1-1, with 9 nucleotides matching TRBD1. Germline V lookup: CDR1 MNHNS, CDR2 SASEGT. Trimming at V came to 5 bases and at J to 6 bases, leaving 10 bases not matched to a gene. The CDR3 is 15 amino acids. The CDR3: CASSIRDRERPEAFF. As DNA, the CDR3 is TGTGCCAGCAGTATCCGGGACAGGGAGAGACCTGAAGCTTTCTTT.

The chain couples TRBV5-6 to TRBJ1-2; D is possibly TRBD1 (5 bases). V was clipped by 1 base and J by 2 bases, with 9 bases between them. The CDR3 extends over 14 amino acids. Germline CDR1 reads SGHDT; CDR2 reads YYEEEE. As DNA, the CDR3 is TGTGCCAGCAGCTTGTGGGCAGGGAACTATGGCTACACCTTC. Residues: CASSLWAGNYGYTF.